These 29 T cell receptor beta chains were sequenced from one sample in a study of blood T cell repertoires in COVID-19. Produced via immunoSEQ multiplex PCR; TCRdb's table is partial and in-frame only. The data hold more than 80,000 clones, with over 55% observed a single time. The sequencing sample was made of peripheral blood. The receptors originated from a human donor with acute or convalescent COVID-19. The donor label of this sample is uncertain.

The chain couples TRBV5-1 to TRBJ2-3; TRBD2 is a possible D gene (6 bases). The germline V gene encodes CDR1 SGHRS and CDR2 YFSETQ. This CDR3 is built from 16 residues. Trimming removed 1 base at V and 1 base at J, with 13 bases between. For the CDR3, the DNA is TGCGCCAGCAGCTTGACGGGCGGGGCCGGCACAGATACGCAGTATTTT. It translates to CASSLTGGAGTDTQYF.

The J gene is TRBJ2-7, the V gene TRBV2; maybe TRBD2 (6 bases). Trimming removed 4 bases at V and 4 bases at J, with 20 bases between. CDR1 and CDR2 (germline): SNHLY, FYNNEI. This CDR3 region has 16 residues. CDR3: CASSVWSHLGGYEQYV. CDR3 bases: TGTGCCAGCAGTGTATGGTCACACCTGGGGGGTTACGAGCAGTACGTC.

The sample holds a few counts of this clone. The chain recombines TRBV7-2 with TRBJ1-3; the match to TRBD1 covers 7 bases. The trim removed 5 bases at V and 2 bases at J, leaving 9 bases unmatched. The CDR3 length is 16 residues. Germline assignment: CDR1 SGHTA and CDR2 FQGNSA. The CDR3 loop is CASSRGQAAAGNTIYF. The CDR3 DNA is TGTGCCAGCAGCAGAGGACAGGCCGCGGCTGGAAACACCATATATTTT.

The chain combines TRBV19 with TRBJ1-5; the D is unclear. V lost 11 bases and J lost 2, with 16 bases in between. Germline lookup yields CDR1 LNHDA and CDR2 SQIVND (reference sequence). The CDR3 covers 14 residues. DNA for the CDR3: TGTGCCGGAAGTCGGGGTGGGGGCAATCAGCCCCAGCATTTT. Protein product: CAGSRGGGNQPQHF.

The gene calls are TRBV4-1 and TRBJ2-3; 8 bases are a match to TRBD1. Germline V gene data show CDR1 as MGHRA and CDR2 as YSYEKL. With 3 bases clipped from V and 6 bases from J, the junction kept 14 bases outside the gene matches. The CDR3 has 17 amino acids. CDR3 in DNA: TGCGCCAGCAGCCAGGCTTGGACAGGGACGGTCGAGGATACGCAGTATTTT. Translated: CASSQAWTGTVEDTQYF.

A few counts support this clone. V usage is TRBV7-2 and J usage is TRBJ1-4; D remains unclear. Per germline, CDR1 SGHTA and CDR2 FQGNSA. Trimming removed 0 bases from V and 0 bases from J, with 8 bases in between. This CDR3 spans 16 amino acids. The CDR3 sequence: CASSLARAATNEKLFF. CDR3 nucleotide sequence: TGTGCCAGCAGCTTAGCGCGGGCAGCAACTAATGAAAAACTGTTTTTT.

The chain carries TRBV18 and TRBJ2-7; no clear D gene. The CDR3 is 16 amino acids. Trimming cost V 2 bases and J 1 base, with 15 bases left between them. Germline V lookup: CDR1 KGHSH, CDR2 LQKENI. CDR3 DNA: TGTGCCAGCTCACCAATAAATGTCAGAAATTCCTACGAGCAGTACTTC. It specifies CASSPINVRNSYEQYF. Drawing the rest from reference TRBV18 and TRBJ2-7, the complete variable domain is NAGVMQNPRHLVRRRGQEARLRCSPMKGHSHVYWYRQLPEEGLKFMVYLQKENIIDESGMPKERFSAEFPKEGPSILRIQQVVRGDSAAYFCASSPINVRNSYEQYFGPGTRLTVT.

The chain links TRBV5-8 to TRBJ2-5, with 13 bases fitting TRBD2. Losses at the gene ends were 4 bases for V and 3 bases for J; bases not matched to a gene: 3. Germline V gene sequence: CDR1 SGHTS, CDR2 YDEGEE. The CDR3 extends over 15 amino acids. CDR3 in amino acids: CASSPGLAGEETQYF. In DNA, the CDR3 is TGTGCCAGCAGCCCTGGACTAGCGGGGGAAGAGACCCAGTACTTC.

The chain combines TRBV5-1 with TRBJ2-7, with a tentative D call TRBD1 (5 bases). In germline, CDR1 is SGHRS, CDR2 YFSETQ. V lost 4 bases and J lost 3, with 8 bases in between. The CDR3 covers 12 residues. The CDR3 reads CASSVRGYEQYF. The CDR3 DNA follows: TGCGCCAGCAGCGTAAGGGGCTACGAGCAGTACTTC.

This chain uses TRBV5-1 with TRBJ2-7; D remains unclear. Germline CDR1 is SGHRS and CDR2 is YFSETQ. The CDR3 is 14 residues long. The germline V and J ends were trimmed by 0 bases and 2 bases, with 9 bases remaining between them. The CDR3 region is CASSLVVLPYEQYF. The CDR3 DNA follows: TGCGCCAGCAGCTTGGTCGTCCTCCCCTACGAGCAGTACTTC.

The gene calls are TRBV4-2 and TRBJ2-7; D is possibly TRBD2 (6 bases). V gave up 0 bases and J gave up 2 bases, with 11 bases separating them. This CDR3 region has 15 residues. Germline V lookup: CDR1 LGHNA, CDR2 YNFKEQ. The CDR3 region is CASSQDLGGAYEQYF. The CDR3 region has the DNA TGTGCCAGCAGCCAAGATCTCGGGGGAGCCTACGAGCAGTACTTC.

This clone qualifies as medium-sized. The chain links TRBV5-1 to TRBJ2-3, with TRBD1 identical over 8 bases. Germline assignment: CDR1 SGHRS and CDR2 YFSETQ. CDR3 length: 15 residues. V shed 4 bases, J shed 3 bases, and the junction held 7 bases outside the gene matches. As DNA, the CDR3 is TGCGCCAGCAGCACAGGACAGGGTAGAACAGATACGCAGTATTTT. This translates into CASSTGQGRTDTQYF.

The J gene is TRBJ1-4, the V gene TRBV6-5, with D uncertain. The CDR3 is 13 residues long. Trimming stripped 5 bases from V and 7 bases from J, with 11 bases between. Germline values: CDR1 MNHEY, CDR2 SVGAGI. CDR3 sequence: CASSNMAFEKLFF. In nucleotides, the CDR3 is TGTGCCAGCAGTAATATGGCTTTTGAAAAACTGTTTTTT.

The chain links TRBV7-2 to TRBJ2-1; possibly TRBD1 for D (6 bases). The CDR3 extends over 14 amino acids. Between the trimmed V and J ends, which lost 8 bases and 4 bases, there was a span of 15 bases. Germline CDR1 is SGHTA and CDR2 is FQGNSA. CDR3 DNA sequence: TGTGCCAGCGGGGAACCAGGACAGTACAATGAGCAGTTCTTC. Its protein is CASGEPGQYNEQFF.

Turning to this clone: The CDR3 ends on some other residue instead of the conserved phenylalanine or tryptophan, so this is likely a read error. The limits of the CDR3 on the DNA are not certain, so only TCRdb's listed CDR3 is given. The chain joins TRBV7-9 to TRBJ1-1; TRBD1, the D gene given by the table, was not confirmed from the DNA. Ends included, the CDR3 has 12 residues. Germline V gene data show CDR1 as SEHNR and CDR2 as FQNEAQ (reference sequence). The chain's CDR3 is CASSYPGTGGLH.

The chain is built from TRBV19 and TRBJ1-1; possibly TRBD1 for D (6 bases). Germline CDR1 LNHDA, CDR2 SQIVND (reference sequence). V shed 3 bases and J shed 5 bases, with 13 bases lying between them. This CDR3 has 14 amino acids. This CDR3 is CASSIPVRGTEAFF. The CDR3 DNA sequence: TGTGCCAGTAGTATCCCGGTCAGGGGTACTGAAGCTTTCTTT.

This rearrangement joins TRBV5-5 to TRBJ1-4; D unclear. CDR3 length: 15 amino acids. V lost 0 bases and J 4 bases, leaving 10 bases between the germline ends. Germline lookup yields CDR1 SGHKS and CDR2 YYEKEE (reference sequence). Written as DNA, the CDR3 is TGTGCCAGCAGCTTGGATGGTAGGAGTAATGAAAAACTGTTTTTT. It encodes CASSLDGRSNEKLFF.

This rearrangement joins TRBV7-8 to TRBJ2-3; D perhaps matches TRBD2 (6 bases). The CDR3 sequence is 17 residues long. The germline V gene encodes CDR1 SGHVS and CDR2 FQNEAQ. The V end lost 4 bases, the J end lost 0 bases, and 17 bases lay between the germline ends. In DNA form, the CDR3 reads TGTGCCAGCAGCTCCTTATATGTTGCGGGGAGCACAGATACGCAGTATTTT. It is translated as CASSSLYVAGSTDTQYF.

The chain links TRBV12-3 or TRBV12-4 to TRBJ2-5, with 7 nucleotides matching TRBD1. This CDR3 contains 13 residues. Losses at the gene ends were 7 bases for V and 3 bases for J; bases not matched to a gene: 5. CDR3 coding DNA: TGTGCCAGCACTACGGACAGGAAAGAGACCCAGTACTTC. Translating it yields CASTTDRKETQYF.

This rearrangement joins TRBV7-3 to TRBJ2-1, with TRBD2 identical over 11 bases. After removal of 5 bases from V and 4 bases from J, the junction contained 4 bases not matched to a gene. From germline, CDR1 is SGHTA and CDR2 FQGTGA. The CDR3 loop spans 15 amino acids. The CDR3 DNA follows: TGTGCCAGCAGCCCACTAGCGGGGGCGTACAATGAGCAGTTCTTC. This translates into CASSPLAGAYNEQFF.

J is TRBJ1-2 and V is TRBV10-3; D uncertain. Trimming stripped 2 bases from V and 4 bases from J, with 8 bases between. Germline V gives CDR1 ENHRY, CDR2 SYGVKD. The CDR3 has 13 residues. The CDR3 DNA reads as TGTGCCATCAGTGAGCCGGGTCCCTATGGCTACACCTTC. It translates to CAISEPGPYGYTF.

By frequency in the sample, this clone is medium-sized. This sequence joins TRBV5-8 and TRBJ1-5; maybe TRBD1 (6 bases). CDR3 length equals 16 residues. The V end was cut by 3 bases, the J end by 1 base, with 14 bases between. Germline assignment: CDR1 SGHTS and CDR2 YDEGEE. The CDR3 loop reads CASSSHRGTSNQPQHF. The CDR3 nucleotides read TGTGCCAGCAGCTCTCACCGAGGGACAAGCAATCAGCCCCAGCATTTT.

This clone was observed a few times. This chain connects TRBV6-5 to TRBJ1-1; TRBD1 aligns across 9 bases. Germline trimming cut 0 bases from V and 6 bases from J; bases unmatched to any gene: 2. This CDR3 spans 14 amino acids. Germline-derived CDR1 and CDR2 are MNHEY and SVGAGI. CDR3 coding DNA: TGTGCCAGCAGTTACTCGGGACAGGGTGCTGAAGCTTTCTTT. This gives the protein CASSYSGQGAEAFF.

The rearrangement links TRBV11-2 to TRBJ2-7; 9 positions agree with TRBD1. From germline, CDR1 is SGHAT and CDR2 FQNNGV. V lost 1 base, J lost 1 base, and 5 bases stayed unmatched. The length of the CDR3 is 16 residues. The chain's CDR3 is CASSLGPGQGSYEQYF. The CDR3 nucleotides are TGTGCCAGCAGCTTAGGACCGGGACAGGGATCCTACGAGCAGTACTTC. Using reference TRBV11-2 and TRBJ2-7 for the parts outside the CDR3, the full variable domain is EAGVAQSPRYKIIEKRQSVAFWCNPISGHATLYWYQQILGQGPKLLIQFQNNGVVDDSQLPKDRFSAERLKGVDSTLKIQPAKLEDSAVYLCASSLGPGQGSYEQYFGPGTRLTVT.

V and J are TRBV6-5 and TRBJ1-1, with TRBD1 as a possible D gene (5 bases). Germline V gene data show CDR1 as MNHEY and CDR2 as SVGAGI. The ends were cut back, 6 bases at V and 0 bases at J, with 14 bases in the middle. CDR3 length equals 15 residues. CDR3 bases: TGTGCCAGCAGGTTTGGACGGGGGATGAACACTGAAGCTTTCTTT. Translated: CASRFGRGMNTEAFF.

The V gene is TRBV3-1 (or the pseudogene TRBV3-2), the J gene TRBJ1-3; maybe TRBD1 (5 bases). V lost 4 bases and J lost 0, with 13 bases in between. CDR1 LGHDT and CDR2 YNNKEL come from the germline V gene (reference sequence). CDR3 length: 16 amino acids. The CDR3 here is CASSRLSQGSGNTIYF. The CDR3 DNA reads TGTGCCAGCAGCCGCCTTAGCCAGGGCTCTGGAAACACCATATATTTT.

The V call is TRBV27, the J call TRBJ2-5, with D possibly TRBD2 on 7 matching bases. This CDR3 is 15 amino acids long. With 6 bases removed from V and 5 bases from J, the gap between germline ends came to 19 bases. CDR1 is MNHEY and CDR2 is SMNVEV in the germline V gene (reference sequence). CDR3 loop: CASRDPGGGAETQYF. The CDR3 nucleotides read TGTGCCAGCAGAGATCCGGGCGGGGGCGCGGAGACCCAGTACTTC.

The chain links TRBV18 to TRBJ2-5; D is undetermined. Germline loops: CDR1 KGHSH, CDR2 LQKENI. CDR3 length: 12 residues. The germline V and J ends were trimmed by 3 bases and 4 bases, with 6 bases remaining between them. The CDR3 spells CASSPRGETQYF. The CDR3 coding sequence is TGTGCCAGCTCACCGCGAGGAGAGACCCAGTACTTC. Combining the CDR3 with reference TRBV18 and TRBJ2-5 gives the whole variable domain NAGVMQNPRHLVRRRGQEARLRCSPMKGHSHVYWYRQLPEEGLKFMVYLQKENIIDESGMPKERFSAEFPKEGPSILRIQQVVRGDSAAYFCASSPRGETQYFGPGTRLLVL.

This chain joins TRBV19 and TRBJ1-1; tentatively, D is TRBD1 (6 bases). Germline CDR1 is LNHDA and CDR2 is SQIVND (reference sequence). The V gene lost 10 bases and the J gene lost 1 base, with 22 bases spanning the gap. The CDR3 runs to 16 residues. The CDR3 is CATNPVGGGWNTEAFF. Written as DNA, the CDR3 is TGTGCCACTAACCCTGTAGGTGGGGGCTGGAACACTGAAGCTTTCTTT.